This TCR beta chain was documented in a study of blood T cell repertoires in COVID-19. As for the study in general: Donors in the United States, Italy and Spain gave samples during acute or convalescent COVID-19. PBMCs, B-cell-depleted T cells, or T cells were the source of the cDNA or gDNA that made up the material.

TCRdb's table, derived via immunoSEQ multiplex PCR, lists solely in-frame clones and lacks some. This table holds around 260,000 clones, around 90% found once. CDR3 length equals 17 residues. The genes are TRBV1 and TRBJ2-3; the table calls TRBD2, which could not be checked here. TRBV1 is a recognized pseudogene. The TCR comes from a human donor in a cohort sampled during active COVID-19. Sequences were obtained from peripheral blood. The CDR3 region is CTSSQRLAGADTDTQYF. The CDR3 DNA sequence: TGCACCAGCAGCCAGCGACTAGCGGGGGCCGACACAGATACGCAGTATTTT.